Listed below are T cell receptor beta chains from one sample, sequenced in a study of CD8+CD57+ T cells in acquired aplastic anemia. From the reads, TCRdb called clonotypes with MiXCR, one entry per CDR3 protein. The profile shows hundreds of thousands of distinct CDR3 sequences, roughly 61% of them singletons. Sequencing was performed on sorted CD4+, CD8+, or CD8+CD57+ T cells (not recorded which) from PBMCs. Receptors originate from a human donor with aplastic anemia. Each CDR3 is given with its conserved first and last residue. D genes are given only for firm matches. Size tells how often a clone was seen (once, few, many) or the class of an expanded clone, and some rows leave it out.

D gene	V gene	clone size	J gene	CDR3 DNA	CDR3 protein
NA	TRBV18	few	TRBJ1-6	TGTGCCAGCTCATCAAGGGACCTTACCGGGCCTGGGAGTGCACCCCTCCACTTT	CASSSRDLTGPGSAPLHF
TRBD2	TRBV7-3	many	TRBJ2-2	TGTGCCAGCAGCCCGCAACCCTCTAGCGGGAGTTCGAAGCTGTTTTTT	CASSPQPSSGSSKLFF
NA	TRBV20-1	few	TRBJ2-1	TGCAGTGGGCGTAGAAACAATGAGCAGTTCTTC	CSGRRNNEQFF
TRBD1	TRBV6-1	many	TRBJ1-1	TGTGCCAGCACAGGGGGCTGGACGAACACTGAAGCTTTCTTT	CASTGGWTNTEAFF
TRBD1	TRBV5-1	NA	TRBJ1-5	TGTGCCAGCAGCCTGACGGGACAGGACAATCGGCCCCAGCATTTT	CASSLTGQDNRPQHF
NA	TRBV7-2	medium-sized	TRBJ1-2	TGTGCCAGCAGCTTCGCCGTGAGTGGCAGGGGAGAGAATGGCTACACCTTC	CASSFAVSGRGENGYTF
NA	TRBV7-9	NA	TRBJ2-7	TGTGCCAGCAGTCGAATTGATGGACTTGGTTACGAGCAGTACTTC	CASSRIDGLGYEQYF
NA	TRBV2	NA	TRBJ2-3	TGTGCCAGCAGTGAGACTACCCCTAGCACAGATACGCAGTATTTT	CASSETTPSTDTQYF
NA	TRBV10-2	NA	TRBJ1-5	TGCGCCAGCAGTCATAGGCAGGGCATGGATCAGCCCCAGCATTTT	CASSHRQGMDQPQHF
NA	TRBV7-8	once	TRBJ2-7	TGTGCCAGCAGCTTATCCCGGACAGCGATCTACGAGCAGTACTTC	CASSLSRTAIYEQYF
NA	TRBV20-1	many	TRBJ2-4	TGCAGTGCTACCGGTCTGGAATTTGTGGGAGCCAAAAACATTCAGTACTTC	CSATGLEFVGAKNIQYF
TRBD2	TRBV7-2	NA	TRBJ2-1	TGTGCCAGCAGCCGGCCAGGCGGGAGACCGTTCTTC	CASSRPGGRPFF
NA	TRBV7-9	NA	TRBJ1-5	TGTGCCAGCAGCCCCCTCAGCTTAAATCAGCCCCAGCATTTT	CASSPLSLNQPQHF